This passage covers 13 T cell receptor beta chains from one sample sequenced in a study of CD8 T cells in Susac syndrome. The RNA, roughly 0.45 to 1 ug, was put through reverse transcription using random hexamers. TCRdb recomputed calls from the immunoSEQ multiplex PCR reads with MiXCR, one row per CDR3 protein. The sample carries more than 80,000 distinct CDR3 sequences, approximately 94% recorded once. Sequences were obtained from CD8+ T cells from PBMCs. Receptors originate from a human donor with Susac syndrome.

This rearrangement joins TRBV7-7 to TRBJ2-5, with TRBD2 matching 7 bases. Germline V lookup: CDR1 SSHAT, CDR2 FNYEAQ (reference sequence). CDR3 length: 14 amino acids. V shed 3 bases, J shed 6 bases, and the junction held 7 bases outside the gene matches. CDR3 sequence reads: CASSFTRGEKTQYF. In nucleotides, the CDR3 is TGTGCCAGCAGCTTTACTCGGGGGGAAAAGACCCAGTACTTC.

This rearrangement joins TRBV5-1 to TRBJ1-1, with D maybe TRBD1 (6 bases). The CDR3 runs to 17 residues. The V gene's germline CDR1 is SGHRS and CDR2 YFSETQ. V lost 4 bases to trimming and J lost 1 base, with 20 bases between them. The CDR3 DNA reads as TGCGCCAGCAGCCTACAGGGAGGAGGGGTATGGAACACTGAAGCTTTCTTT. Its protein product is CASSLQGGGVWNTEAFF.

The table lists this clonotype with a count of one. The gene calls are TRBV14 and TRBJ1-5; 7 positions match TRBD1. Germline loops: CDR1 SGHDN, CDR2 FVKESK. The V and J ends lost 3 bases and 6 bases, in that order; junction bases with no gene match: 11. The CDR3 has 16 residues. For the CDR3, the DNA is TGTGCCAGCAGCCAGCCGGACAGGCGATTTATTCAGCCCCAGCATTTT. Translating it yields CASSQPDRRFIQPQHF. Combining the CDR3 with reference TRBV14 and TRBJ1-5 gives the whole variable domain EAGVTQFPSHSVIEKGQTVTLRCDPISGHDNLYWYRRVMGKEIKFLLHFVKESKQDESGMPNNRFLAERTGGTYSTLKVQPAELEDSGVYFCASSQPDRRFIQPQHFGDGTRLSIL.

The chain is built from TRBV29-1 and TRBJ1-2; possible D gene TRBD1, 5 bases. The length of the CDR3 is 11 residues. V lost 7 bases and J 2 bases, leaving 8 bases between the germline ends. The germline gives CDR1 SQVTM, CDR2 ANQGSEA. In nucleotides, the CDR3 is TGCAGCGGCCAGGGAAACTATGGCTACACCTTC. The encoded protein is CSGQGNYGYTF.

The CDR3, as DNA: TGTGCCAGCAGCCTTACTAGCGGGGGATACAATGAGCAGTTCTTC. Translating gives CASSLTSGGYNEQFF. The gene calls are TRBV7-9 and TRBJ2-1; TRBD2 matches 11 bases. CDR1 is SEHNR and CDR2 is FQNEAQ in the germline V gene (reference sequence). The CDR3 extends over 15 amino acids. Trimming at V came to 5 bases and at J to 4 bases, leaving 4 bases not matched to a gene.

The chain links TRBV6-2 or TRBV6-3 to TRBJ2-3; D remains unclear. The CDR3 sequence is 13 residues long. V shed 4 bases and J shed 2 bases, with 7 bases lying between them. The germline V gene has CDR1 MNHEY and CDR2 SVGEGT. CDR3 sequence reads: CASSLGITDTQYF. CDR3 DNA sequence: TGTGCCAGCAGTTTAGGCATCACAGATACGCAGTATTTT.

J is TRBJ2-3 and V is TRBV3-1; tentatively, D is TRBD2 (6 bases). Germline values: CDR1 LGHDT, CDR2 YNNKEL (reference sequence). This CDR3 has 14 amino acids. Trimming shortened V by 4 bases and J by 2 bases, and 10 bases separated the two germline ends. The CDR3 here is CASSLTRYTDTQYF. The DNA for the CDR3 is TGTGCCAGCAGCCTGACTAGATACACAGATACGCAGTATTTT.

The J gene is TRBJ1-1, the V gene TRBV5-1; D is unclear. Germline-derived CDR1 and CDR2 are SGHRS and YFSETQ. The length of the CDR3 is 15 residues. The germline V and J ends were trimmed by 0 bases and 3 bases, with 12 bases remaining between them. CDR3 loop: CASSLAGRSDTEAFF. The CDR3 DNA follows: TGCGCCAGCAGCTTGGCCGGACGGTCGGACACTGAAGCTTTCTTT.

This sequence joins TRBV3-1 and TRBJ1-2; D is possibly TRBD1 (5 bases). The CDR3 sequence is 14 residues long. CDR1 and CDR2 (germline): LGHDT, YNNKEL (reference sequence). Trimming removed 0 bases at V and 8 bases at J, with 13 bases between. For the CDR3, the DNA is TGTGCCAGCAGCCAAGATGGGACGGGAGGGGGCTACACCTTC. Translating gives CASSQDGTGGGYTF. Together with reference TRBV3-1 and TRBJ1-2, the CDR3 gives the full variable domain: DTAVSQTPKYLVTQMGNDKSIKCEQNLGHDTMYWYKQDSKKFLKIMFSYNNKELIINETVPNRFSPKSPDKAHLNLHINSLELGDSAVYFCASSQDGTGGGYTFGSGTRLTVV.

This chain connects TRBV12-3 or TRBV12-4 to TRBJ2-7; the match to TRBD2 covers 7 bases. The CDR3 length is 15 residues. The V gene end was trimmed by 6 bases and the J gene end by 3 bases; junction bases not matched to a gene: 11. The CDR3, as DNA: TGTGCCAGCAGCCGTCCCGCTCGGGGGGTCTACGAGCAGTACTTC. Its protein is CASSRPARGVYEQYF.

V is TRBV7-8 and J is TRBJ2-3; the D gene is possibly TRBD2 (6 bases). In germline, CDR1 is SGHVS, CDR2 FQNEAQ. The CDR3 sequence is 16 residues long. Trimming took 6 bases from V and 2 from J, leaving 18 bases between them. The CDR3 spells CASSYAAAGITDTQYF. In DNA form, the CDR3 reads TGTGCCAGCAGTTACGCCGCCGCGGGGATCACAGATACGCAGTATTTT.

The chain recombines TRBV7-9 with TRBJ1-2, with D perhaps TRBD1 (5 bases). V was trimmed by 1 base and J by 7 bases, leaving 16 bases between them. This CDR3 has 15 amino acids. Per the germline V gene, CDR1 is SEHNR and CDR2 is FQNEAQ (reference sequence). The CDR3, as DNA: TGTGCCAGCAGCTTAGTGGACACCTTGGAATCTGGCTACACCTTC. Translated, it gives CASSLVDTLESGYTF.

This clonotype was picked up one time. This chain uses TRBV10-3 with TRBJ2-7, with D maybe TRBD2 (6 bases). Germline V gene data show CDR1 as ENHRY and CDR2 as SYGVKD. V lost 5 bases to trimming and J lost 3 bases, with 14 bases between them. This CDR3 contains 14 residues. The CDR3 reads CAISPGTEVYEQYF. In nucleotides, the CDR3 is TGTGCCATCAGTCCCGGGACTGAAGTCTACGAGCAGTACTTC.